This record covers a single TCR beta chain. Produced via immunoSEQ multiplex PCR; TCRdb's table is partial and in-frame only. The sample shows approximately 180,000 clones, more than 70% of them seen only once. Germline CDR1 and CDR2: MNHEY and SMNVEV (reference sequence). V was cut by 6 bases and J by 5 bases, with 23 bases left in between. The CDR3 spans 17 residues. This sample was included in a study of blood T cell repertoires in COVID-19. Sequences were obtained from peripheral blood. The receptor was derived from a human donor in a cohort sampled during active COVID-19. This chain connects TRBV27 to TRBJ2-1; weak D call: TRBD2 (6 bases). The CDR3 protein is CASRLLSGGVTNNEQFF. The CDR3 nucleotides are TGTGCCAGCAGACTCCTTTCTGGCGGGGTTACCAACAATGAGCAGTTCTTC.